What follows are 32 T cell receptor beta chains derived from one specimen sequenced in a study of long-term antiretroviral therapy in people with HIV (dated by TCRdb to 2021 to 2024). The immunoSEQ hsTCRB v3.0 assay was used at survey level resolution to sequence the TRB variable region. The immuneACCESS repertoire file appears here via TCRdb, limited to in-frame rearrangements. These files lack a portion of the clones; in checked studies, under half of the deficit traces to unresolved V genes, and the cause of the others is not known. The sample profile shows tens of thousands of clones; 90% to 95% of them were found once. Roughly 8% of the sample rests with the top ten. The sample consisted of unsorted PBMCs, taken around 6 years after starting antiretroviral therapy. These receptor sequences come from a man aged 30 to 39 with HIV.

This chain links TRBV21-1 with TRBJ1-1; the table's D call, TRBD1, has no DNA check behind it. TRBV21-1 is described as a pseudogene. The CDR3 sequence is 14 residues long. This CDR3 reads CASSWDSPGSEAFF. The DNA for the CDR3 is TGTGCCAGCAGCTGGGACAGCCCTGGTTCTGAAGCTTTCTTT.

This chain uses TRBV20-1 with TRBJ1-1; TRBD1 matches at 8 bases. The CDR3 spans 10 residues. Germline V gives CDR1 DFQATT, CDR2 SNEGSKA (reference sequence). After removal of 6 bases from V and 6 bases from J, the junction contained 0 bases not matched to a gene. The CDR3 here is CSADRAEAFF. The DNA of the CDR3 is TGCAGTGCGGACAGGGCTGAAGCTTTCTTT.

This clone has just one count. The rearrangement uses TRBV6-5 and TRBJ2-2; TRBD1 is a possible D gene (6 bases). This CDR3 has 14 residues. The ends were cut back, 4 bases at V and 5 bases at J, with 11 bases in the middle. Germline CDR1 MNHEY, CDR2 SVGAGI. CDR3 nucleotides: TGTGCCAGCAGTTTACAGGGTGGGACCGGGGAGCTGTTTTTT. This codes for CASSLQGGTGELFF.

This chain joins TRBV5-1 and TRBJ2-3; D may be TRBD1 (6 bases). The V gene lost 0 bases and the J gene lost 1 base, with 6 bases spanning the gap. The V gene's germline CDR1 is SGHRS and CDR2 YFSETQ. This CDR3 is built from 14 residues. This chain's CDR3 is CASSLDRGTDTQYF. As DNA, the CDR3 is TGCGCCAGCAGCTTGGACAGGGGCACAGATACGCAGTATTTT.

This chain uses TRBV2 with TRBJ1-5; D gene ambiguous. The CDR3 length is 15 residues. Germline lookup yields CDR1 SNHLY and CDR2 FYNNEI. The V gene lost 0 bases and the J gene lost 1 base, with 7 bases spanning the gap. CDR3 bases: TGTGCCAGCAGTGAAGCGCCAGAGAGCAATCAGCCCCAGCATTTT. This translates into CASSEAPESNQPQHF. The full variable domain, rest sourced from reference TRBV2 and TRBJ1-5, is EPEVTQTPSHQVTQMGQEVILRCVPISNHLYFYWYRQILGQKVEFLVSFYNNEISEKSEIFDDQFSVERPDGSNFTLKIRSTKLEDSAMYFCASSEAPESNQPQHFGDGTRLSIL.

V is TRBV27 and J is TRBJ2-5; 9 bases are a match to TRBD1. The CDR3 extends over 15 amino acids. Germline V gene lookup returns CDR1 MNHEY and CDR2 SMNVEV (reference sequence). V gave up 4 bases and J gave up 4 bases; unmatched junction bases: 7. CDR3 bases: TGTGCCAGCAGTTACCAACAGGGGGCACGAGAGACCCAGTACTTC. Encoded protein: CASSYQQGARETQYF.

The V call is TRBV7-8, the J call TRBJ2-1, with TRBD1 matching over 10 bases. Germline V gene sequence: CDR1 SGHVS, CDR2 FQNEAQ. The CDR3 has 16 amino acids. V was clipped by 4 bases and J by 7 bases; unmatched bases: 10. CDR3 in amino acids: CASSSLDRGSTNEQFF. In DNA form, the CDR3 reads TGTGCCAGCAGCTCCCTGGACAGGGGGTCTACGAATGAGCAGTTCTTC.

This chain links TRBV6-5 with TRBJ2-5; D is perhaps TRBD2 (5 bases). The CDR3 length is 14 residues. The germline V gene has CDR1 MNHEY and CDR2 SVGAGI. V dropped 2 bases and J dropped 1 base, with 8 bases sitting between them. The CDR3 region has the DNA TGTGCCAGCAGTTACGGGAGCATCCAAGAGACCCAGTACTTC. The encoded protein is CASSYGSIQETQYF.

J is TRBJ2-4 and V is TRBV2; D remains ambiguous. The length of the CDR3 is 14 residues. Germline V CDR1 and CDR2: SNHLY, FYNNEI. Trimming cost V 6 bases and J 12 bases, with 21 bases left between them. CDR3 sequence: CASRVRQDRAPQYF. The CDR3 nucleotides are TGTGCCAGCAGGGTCCGGCAGGATCGGGCTCCTCAGTACTTC.

The rearrangement joins TRBV2 to TRBJ1-4; D may be TRBD1 (5 bases). CDR3 length: 13 residues. V dropped 8 bases and J dropped 8 bases, with 15 bases sitting between them. In germline, CDR1 is SNHLY, CDR2 FYNNEI. CDR3: CASHGGVNEKLFF. The CDR3, as DNA: TGTGCCAGCCATGGGGGGGTGAACGAAAAACTGTTTTTT. Looking up the rest from reference TRBV2 and TRBJ1-4 gives the full variable domain: EPEVTQTPSHQVTQMGQEVILRCVPISNHLYFYWYRQILGQKVEFLVSFYNNEISEKSEIFDDQFSVERPDGSNFTLKIRSTKLEDSAMYFCASHGGVNEKLFFGSGTQLSVL.

CDR3 DNA: TGTGCCAGCAGCTTTGGGGTAAGCTCCTACGAGCAGTACTTC. This codes for CASSFGVSSYEQYF. The chain couples TRBV5-6 to TRBJ2-7; D is unresolved. The CDR3 is 14 residues long. Germline V lookup: CDR1 SGHDT, CDR2 YYEEEE. Trimming took 2 bases from V and 0 from J, leaving 9 bases between them.

This chain links TRBV28 with TRBJ1-2, with D unclear. V gave up 8 bases and J gave up 4 bases, with 17 bases separating them. CDR1 is MDHEN, CDR2 SYDVKM, per germline. The CDR3 spans 14 residues. The CDR3 bases are TGTGCCAGCCGCCGGGCGGAGAGACGCTATGGCTACACCTTC. Protein sequence: CASRRAERRYGYTF.

V and J are TRBV2 and TRBJ1-1; 8 bases line up with TRBD1. J was trimmed by 7 bases and V by 9 bases; bases with no gene match: 10. The CDR3 spans 13 residues. Germline-derived CDR1 and CDR2 are SNHLY and FYNNEI. This CDR3 reads CARRQGTRGEAFF. In DNA form, the CDR3 reads TGTGCCAGACGACAGGGGACTCGGGGTGAAGCTTTCTTT.

This clone appeared a single time. This chain uses TRBV10-3 with TRBJ2-2; TRBD2 matches 7 bases. The CDR3 covers 14 residues. CDR1 and CDR2 (germline): ENHRY, SYGVKD. After removal of 0 bases from V and 7 bases from J, the junction contained 2 bases not matched to a gene. The CDR3 DNA sequence: TGTGCCATCAGTGAGTCCACTAGCGTCGGGGAGCTGTTTTTT. Its translation: CAISESTSVGELFF.

The rearrangement links TRBV5-1 to TRBJ2-1; 8 bases agree with TRBD2. The V gene end was trimmed by 4 bases and the J gene end by 7 bases; junction bases not matched to a gene: 7. Germline CDR1 SGHRS, CDR2 YFSETQ. CDR3 length equals 14 residues. The CDR3 DNA sequence: TGCGCCAGCAGCCCGGGGACTAGGGGAAATGAGCAGTTCTTC. Its translation: CASSPGTRGNEQFF.

J is TRBJ1-1 and V is TRBV4-1; TRBD1 matches at 7 bases. The CDR3 has 14 amino acids. Germline-derived CDR1 and CDR2 are MGHRA and YSYEKL. Losses at the gene ends were 4 bases for V and 4 bases for J; bases not matched to a gene: 6. The CDR3 DNA reads TGCGCCAGCAGCCTCGGGACAGTAGTCACTGAAGCTTTCTTT. This translates into CASSLGTVVTEAFF.

The J gene is TRBJ2-3, the V gene TRBV19; D not certain. The V gene's germline CDR1 is LNHDA and CDR2 SQIVND (reference sequence). The CDR3 sequence is 12 residues long. V dropped 5 bases and J dropped 1 base, with 4 bases sitting between them. The CDR3 coding sequence is TGTGCCAGTAGTGACGGCACAGATACGCAGTATTTT. Protein: CASSDGTDTQYF.

The chain is built from TRBV28 and TRBJ1-3, with 9 bases matching TRBD1. The J segment lost 1 base and the V segment lost 3 bases, leaving 4 bases of the junction unmatched. CDR1 and CDR2 from the germline V gene are MDHEN and SYDVKM. The CDR3 length is 16 residues. In DNA form, the CDR3 reads TGTGCCAGCAGTTTGTTACAGGGGGCTTCTGGAAACACCATATATTTT. Its translation is CASSLLQGASGNTIYF. Looking up the rest from reference TRBV28 and TRBJ1-3 gives the full variable domain: DVKVTQSSRYLVKRTGEKVFLECVQDMDHENMFWYRQDPGLGLRLIYFSYDVKMKEKGDIPEGYSVSREKKERFSLILESASTNQTSMYLCASSLLQGASGNTIYFGEGSWLTVV.

The J gene is TRBJ2-2, the V gene TRBV6-6, with unresolved D. Germline V gene data show CDR1 as MNHNY and CDR2 as SVGAGI (reference sequence). This CDR3 has 13 residues. The ends were cut back, 4 bases at V and 7 bases at J, with 10 bases in the middle. The CDR3 DNA follows: TGTGCCAGCAGTTCACAACGGAGCGGGGAGCTGTTTTTT. Residues: CASSSQRSGELFF.

This chain connects TRBV20-1 to TRBJ2-3; D is perhaps TRBD1 (6 bases). CDR1 is DFQATT and CDR2 is SNEGSKA in the germline V gene (reference sequence). There are 11 residues in the CDR3. V was cut by 6 bases and J by 9 bases, with 13 bases left in between. The CDR3 DNA sequence: TGCAGTGCGCGGATAGGGGGAACGCAGTATTTT. This gives the protein CSARIGGTQYF.

The chain is built from TRBV27 and TRBJ2-1; 14 positions match TRBD2. Trimming removed 6 bases from V and 1 base from J; junction bases left unmatched: 17. There are 21 residues in the CDR3. CDR1 and CDR2 from the germline V gene are MNHEY and SMNVEV (reference sequence). CDR3 coding DNA: TGTGCCAGCAGCCAGGGAGGTCGGGGACTAGCGGGAGTGAGGTCCTACAATGAGCAGTTCTTC. It specifies CASSQGGRGLAGVRSYNEQFF.

The rearrangement uses TRBV9 and TRBJ2-1; D gene unclear. The CDR3 sequence is 14 residues long. Germline lookup yields CDR1 SGDLS and CDR2 YYNGEE. V lost 1 base and J lost 5, with 10 bases in between. The CDR3 region is CASSVRLEDNEQFF. DNA for the CDR3: TGTGCCAGCAGCGTACGGTTAGAAGACAATGAGCAGTTCTTC.

This sequence joins TRBV5-1 and TRBJ2-1; 15 nucleotides agree with TRBD2. The trim removed 0 bases at V and 2 bases at J, leaving 0 bases unmatched. The CDR3 is 17 amino acids. Germline CDR1 and CDR2: SGHRS and YFSETQ. Written as DNA, the CDR3 is TGCGCCAGCAGCTTGGGGACTAGCGGGGGGGCCTACAATGAGCAGTTCTTC. This encodes CASSLGTSGGAYNEQFF.

This clone was recorded only once. The gene calls are TRBV27 and TRBJ1-2; TRBD1 is a possible D gene (5 bases). CDR1 MNHEY and CDR2 SMNVEV come from the germline V gene (reference sequence). V lost 7 bases to trimming and J lost 0 bases, with 15 bases between them. CDR3 length: 15 amino acids. The CDR3 DNA reads as TGTGCCAGCAAACGGGGACTGCAGTCTAACTATGGCTACACCTTC. Its protein is CASKRGLQSNYGYTF.

The chain links TRBV25-1 to TRBJ2-7; TRBD2 aligns across 9 bases. Germline CDR1 is MGHDK and CDR2 is SYGVNS. The CDR3 spans 13 residues. The V segment lost 5 bases and the J segment 2 bases; nucleotides outside the gene matches: 1. The CDR3 coding sequence is TGTGCCAGCAGTATAGCGGGGGCCTACGAGCAGTACTTC. Protein sequence: CASSIAGAYEQYF.

The chain carries TRBV29-1 and TRBJ2-7; 11 nucleotides line up with TRBD2. The CDR3 length is 13 residues. Germline V lookup: CDR1 SQVTM, CDR2 ANQGSEA. J gave up 2 bases and V 6 bases, and 3 bases lay outside the gene matches. The CDR3 loop reads CSVKGLAAYEQYF. For the CDR3, the DNA is TGCAGCGTGAAGGGACTAGCGGCCTACGAGCAGTACTTC.

The chain joins TRBV15 to TRBJ2-3; 8 bases are a match to TRBD2. This CDR3 comprises 15 residues. Looked up from germline, CDR1 is LNHNV and CDR2 is YYDKDF (reference sequence). Trimming took 1 base from V and 5 from J; bases not matched to a gene: 5. Here the CDR3 reads CATSRGSGAGDTQYF. CDR3 DNA: TGTGCCACCAGCAGAGGTAGCGGGGCGGGAGATACGCAGTATTTT.

The CDR3 protein is CAISPPGGYEQYF. In DNA form, the CDR3 reads TGTGCCATCAGTCCTCCGGGGGGCTACGAGCAGTACTTC. The gene calls are TRBV10-3 and TRBJ2-7; 7 nucleotides line up with TRBD2. Trimming took 5 bases from V and 3 from J; bases not matched to a gene: 4. CDR1 and CDR2 (germline): ENHRY, SYGVKD. The CDR3 sequence is 13 residues long.

V gene TRBV6-6 combines with J gene TRBJ1-2; D remains unclear. V was pared by 5 bases and J by 1 base, with 8 bases between. The CDR3 loop spans 13 amino acids. The germline gives CDR1 MNHNY, CDR2 SVGAGI (reference sequence). The CDR3 DNA reads as TGTGCCAGCAGTCCCCAGCATAACTATGGCTACACCTTC. The encoded protein is CASSPQHNYGYTF.

V usage is TRBV15 and J usage is TRBJ2-3; D is undetermined. The germline V gene encodes CDR1 LNHNV and CDR2 YYDKDF (reference sequence). This CDR3 spans 12 amino acids. The V end lost 1 base, the J end lost 4 bases, and 3 bases lay between the germline ends. The CDR3 region has the DNA TGTGCCACCAGCAGAGTGGCAGATACGCAGTATTTT. It codes for CATSRVADTQYF.

V usage is TRBV5-6 and J usage is TRBJ2-1; 12 nucleotides match TRBD2. The CDR3 loop spans 16 amino acids. Germline trimming cut 6 bases from V and 0 bases from J; bases unmatched to any gene: 4. Germline CDR1 SGHDT, CDR2 YYEEEE. The CDR3 sequence is CASILAGGPSYNEQFF. As DNA, the CDR3 is TGTGCCAGCATCCTAGCGGGAGGGCCCTCCTACAATGAGCAGTTCTTC.

The table lists this clone with a few counts. The chain links TRBV7-2 to TRBJ2-7, with no clear D. Per germline, CDR1 SGHTA and CDR2 FQGNSA. This CDR3 contains 14 residues. Trimming stripped 5 bases from V and 6 bases from J, with 17 bases between. The CDR3 DNA reads TGTGCCAGCAGCAAATTATATCAGGCGCGCGAGCAGTACTTC. Translation gives CASSKLYQAREQYF.